The entry below describes one TCR beta chain. The record originates from a study of cytomegalovirus exposure and HLA in healthy donors. Primers included in the PCR were 60 Vbeta and 13 Jbeta primers. The repertoire was sequenced with immunoSEQ multiplex PCR; TCRdb's copy has only in-frame clones and lacks some. Of under 200,000 clones listed, 70% to 85% are singletons. This clonotype was sampled from a man aged 40-55 years in good health and CMV-seropositive. Sequenced input: PBMCs.

CDR3 DNA sequence: TGTGCCAGCAGCGCGGACAGAGGAAGGCCGTACTTC. This codes for CASSADRGRPYF. The rearrangement uses TRBV7-9 and TRBJ2-7, with a possible D match to TRBD1 (6 bases). Deletions cut 5 bases from V and 12 bases from J, with 17 bases between. The CDR3 runs 12 residues. Germline V lookup: CDR1 SEHNR, CDR2 FQNEAQ (reference sequence). The variable domain in full, completed from reference TRBV7-9 and TRBJ2-7, reads DTGVSQNPRHKITKRGQNVTFRCDPISEHNRLYWYRQTLGQGPEFLTYFQNEAQLEKSRLLSDRFSAERPKGSFSTLEIQRTEQGDSAMYLCASSADRGRPYFGPGTRLTVT.